This T cell receptor (beta chain) stems from a study of blood T cell repertoires in COVID-19. In the study overall: Acute and convalescent COVID-19 specimens originated in the United States, Italy and Spain. From T cells, B-cell-depleted T cells, or PBMCs came the material, which was cDNA or gDNA.

Trimming took off 7 bases at V and 8 bases at J, with 15 bases between the two ends. This CDR3 has 13 residues. Germline loops: CDR1 SNHLY, CDR2 FYNNEI. Original methodology: Reference gene primer amplification yielded estimated nucleated cell counts. The data were produced by immunoSEQ multiplex PCR, yet TCRdb's version contains in-frame clones alone and is incomplete. V, J and clone size were drawn from that table, and D and trimming were deduced from the DNA. The data show under 25,000 clones, approximately 90% seen once. The source of this sequence is a human donor with active COVID-19. The donor label of this sample is uncertain. The chain recombines TRBV2 with TRBJ2-1; D ambiguous. The sample comprised peripheral blood. The DNA of the CDR3 is TGTGCCAGCAATGCGGTGAGCCGGGATGAGCAGTTCTTC. This gives the protein CASNAVSRDEQFF.